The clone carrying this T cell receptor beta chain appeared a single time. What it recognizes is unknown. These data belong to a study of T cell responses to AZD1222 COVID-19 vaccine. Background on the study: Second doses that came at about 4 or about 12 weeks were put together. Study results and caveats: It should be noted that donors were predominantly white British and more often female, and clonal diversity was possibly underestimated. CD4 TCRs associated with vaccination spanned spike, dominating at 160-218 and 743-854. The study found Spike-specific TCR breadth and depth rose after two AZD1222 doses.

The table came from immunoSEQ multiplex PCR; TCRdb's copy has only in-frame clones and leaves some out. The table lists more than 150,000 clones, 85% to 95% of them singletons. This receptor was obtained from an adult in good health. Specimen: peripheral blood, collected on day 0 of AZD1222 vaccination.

The CDR3 DNA reads TGCGCCAGCAGCTTGGGGAGGAGCTCCTACGAGCAGTACTTC. Translated, it gives CASSLGRSSYEQYF. The chain combines TRBV5-1 with TRBJ2-7; perhaps TRBD2 as D (5 bases). Between the trimmed V and J ends, which lost 0 bases and 0 bases, there was a span of 7 bases. The CDR3 is 14 residues long. Germline V lookup: CDR1 SGHRS, CDR2 YFSETQ.